These 10 T cell receptor beta chains share one sample of origin, sequenced in a study of cytomegalovirus exposure and HLA in healthy donors. In the PCR, 60 Vbeta and 13 Jbeta primers were used. The assay was immunoSEQ multiplex PCR, and TCRdb's table has in-frame clones only and misses some. Among around 140,000 clones listed, approximately 74% were seen once. Sequenced input: PBMCs. The receptors shown here come from a male donor in good health and CMV-seronegative.

The rearrangement joins TRBV18 to TRBJ2-2; perhaps TRBD2 as D (5 bases). Germline CDR1 and CDR2: KGHSH and LQKENI. The CDR3 is 16 residues long. The ends were cut back, 2 bases at V and 0 bases at J, with 10 bases in the middle. Here the CDR3 reads CASSPGAAPNTGELFF. The CDR3 DNA sequence: TGTGCCAGCTCACCAGGAGCGGCACCGAACACCGGGGAGCTGTTTTTT.

The chain uses TRBV7-2 and TRBJ2-5; perhaps TRBD2 as D (6 bases). Trimming removed 7 bases at V and 3 bases at J, with 18 bases between. Germline CDR1 and CDR2: SGHTA and FQGNSA. The length of the CDR3 is 15 residues. DNA of the CDR3: TGTGCCAGCACCCTAGGAGCGGGTCCAGAAGAGACCCAGTACTTC. This encodes CASTLGAGPEETQYF.

The chain combines TRBV7-2 with TRBJ2-2, with D possibly TRBD2 on 7 matching bases. V lost 0 bases to trimming and J lost 6 bases, with 11 bases between them. The CDR3 runs 15 residues. CDR1 and CDR2 from the germline V gene are SGHTA and FQGNSA. The CDR3 reads CASSLAGGPAGELFF. CDR3 DNA sequence: TGTGCCAGCAGCTTAGCGGGGGGGCCGGCCGGGGAGCTGTTTTTT.

This clone was recorded only once. The V gene is TRBV6-1, the J gene TRBJ1-2; the D is unclear. This CDR3 region has 15 residues. Trimming removed 7 bases from V and 7 bases from J, with 22 bases in between. CDR1 MNHNS and CDR2 SASEGT come from the germline V gene. CDR3 DNA: TGTGCCAGCACTAACAAGGTCCTGACATCTGGTGGCTACACCTTC. This translates into CASTNKVLTSGGYTF.

The chain carries TRBV11-2 and TRBJ2-5; no definite D call. The J call is in doubt because the DNA end fits TRBJ2-7 better. The CDR3 consists of 12 residues. Germline V gives CDR1 SGHAT, CDR2 FQNNGV. DNA of the CDR3: TGTGCCAGCAGCTTCCCCTCCTACGAGCAGTACTTC. This gives the protein CASSFPSYEQYF.

With regard to this clone: Other DNA sequences of this sample code for an identical CDR3. This sequence joins TRBV28 and TRBJ1-6, with D possibly matching TRBD1 (5 bases). V gave up 4 bases and J gave up 7 bases, with 8 bases separating them. Germline loops: CDR1 MDHEN, CDR2 SYDVKM. The CDR3 contains 13 residues. CDR3 in DNA: TGTGCCAGCAGTTCCCAGGGCAATTCACCCCTCCACTTT. Residues: CASSSQGNSPLHF.

The chain joins TRBV5-1 to TRBJ1-1; 7 bases agree with TRBD1. The trim removed 3 bases at V and 1 base at J, leaving 3 bases unmatched. Germline loops: CDR1 SGHRS, CDR2 YFSETQ. This CDR3 has 14 amino acids. Written as DNA, the CDR3 is TGCGCCAGCAGCTCGGGACAGACGAACACTGAAGCTTTCTTT. Translation: CASSSGQTNTEAFF.

The gene calls are TRBV18 and TRBJ2-1, with D possibly TRBD2 on 6 matching bases. V shed 3 bases and J shed 0 bases, with 12 bases lying between them. The CDR3 loop spans 16 amino acids. Germline lookup yields CDR1 KGHSH and CDR2 LQKENI. CDR3 loop: CASSPLAVSSYNEQFF. The CDR3 nucleotides read TGTGCCAGCTCACCGTTAGCGGTGAGCTCCTACAATGAGCAGTTCTTC.

The chain joins TRBV7-3 to TRBJ2-2; TRBD1 agrees at 8 bases. CDR3 length: 17 amino acids. After removal of 2 bases from V and 2 bases from J, the junction contained 7 bases not matched to a gene. Germline CDR1 reads SGHTA; CDR2 reads FQGTGA. CDR3 sequence reads: CASSLPGGNENTGELFF. The CDR3 DNA follows: TGTGCCAGCAGCTTACCAGGGGGCAACGAAAACACCGGGGAGCTGTTTTTT.

The chain links TRBV7-2 to TRBJ2-7; possibly TRBD1 for D (6 bases). CDR3 length: 13 residues. Between the trimmed V and J ends, which lost 5 bases and 4 bases, there was a span of 12 bases. Germline CDR1 is SGHTA and CDR2 is FQGNSA. DNA of the CDR3: TGTGCCAGCAGCGACAATCAGGGGTACGAGCAGTACTTC. This gives the protein CASSDNQGYEQYF.